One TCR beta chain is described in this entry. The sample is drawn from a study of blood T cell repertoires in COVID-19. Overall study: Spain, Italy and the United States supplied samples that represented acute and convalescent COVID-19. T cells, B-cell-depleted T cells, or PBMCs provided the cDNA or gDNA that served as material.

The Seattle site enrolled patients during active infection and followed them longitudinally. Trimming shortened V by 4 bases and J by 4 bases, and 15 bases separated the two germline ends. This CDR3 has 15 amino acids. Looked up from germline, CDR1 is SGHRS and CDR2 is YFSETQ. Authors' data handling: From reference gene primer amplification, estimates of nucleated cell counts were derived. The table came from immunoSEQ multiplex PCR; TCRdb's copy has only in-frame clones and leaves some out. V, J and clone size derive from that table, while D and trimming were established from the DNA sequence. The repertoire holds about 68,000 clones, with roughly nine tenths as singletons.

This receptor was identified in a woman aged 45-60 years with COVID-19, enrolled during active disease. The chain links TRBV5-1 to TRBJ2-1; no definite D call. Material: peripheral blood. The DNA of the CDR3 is TGCGCCAGCAGCACTAACCAGCCTACATACAATGAGCAGTTCTTC. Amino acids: CASSTNQPTYNEQFF.